This is a list of T cell receptor beta chains from one sample in a study of control samples from healthy donors and cancer patients. Only in-frame clones appear in the TCRdb table, and some are missing; sequencing was by immunoSEQ multiplex PCR. The repertoire has 120,000 or so clones, 87% of them found once; the top ten carry 8% to 9%. The sequenced material came from blood. All receptors come from a man aged 35-49 years in good health. CDR3s include the opening cysteine and the closing phenylalanine or tryptophan. Fields, in order: clone size, D gene, V gene, J gene, CDR3 DNA, CDR3 protein. A D gene is named only where the DNA matches it firmly. Rows give clone size only sometimes, using once, few, many, or a class for an expanded clone.

abundance: -; d_gene: -; v_gene: TRBV5-4; j_gene: TRBJ2-6; CDR3nt: TGTGCCAGCTCCTCTATGGGGCGTCTTGCGGGGGGGGCCAACGTCCTGACTTTC; CDR3aa: CASSSMGRLAGGANVLTF
abundance: once; d_gene: TRBD2; v_gene: TRBV7-8; j_gene: TRBJ2-3; CDR3nt: TGTGCCAGCAGCACCGGACTAGCGGAGGGGGCAGATACGCAGTATTTT; CDR3aa: CASSTGLAEGADTQYF
abundance: -; d_gene: TRBD1; v_gene: TRBV5-1; j_gene: TRBJ2-2; CDR3nt: TGCGCCAGCAGCTTGACAGGGGTTGCCACCGGGGAGCTGTTTTTT; CDR3aa: CASSLTGVATGELFF
abundance: -; d_gene: TRBD1; v_gene: TRBV10-1; j_gene: TRBJ2-7; CDR3nt: TGCGCCAGCAGTGACCACCGGACAGGGGACAAATCCTACGAGCAGTACTTC; CDR3aa: CASSDHRTGDKSYEQYF
abundance: -; d_gene: -; v_gene: TRBV12-3/TRBV12-4; j_gene: TRBJ2-5; CDR3nt: TGTGCCAGCGGGAGAGGCCAAGAGACCCAGTACTTC; CDR3aa: CASGRGQETQYF
abundance: -; d_gene: -; v_gene: TRBV6-6; j_gene: TRBJ1-5; CDR3nt: TGTGCCAGCAGTTACGCAGGAGATAGCAATCAGCCCCAGCATTTT; CDR3aa: CASSYAGDSNQPQHF
abundance: few; d_gene: TRBD1; v_gene: TRBV7-8; j_gene: TRBJ2-3; CDR3nt: TGTGCCAGCAGCTTAAGGGACAGGGGCAGCACAGATACGCAGTATTTT; CDR3aa: CASSLRDRGSTDTQYF
abundance: once; d_gene: -; v_gene: TRBV20-1; j_gene: TRBJ1-1; CDR3nt: TGCAGTGCTAGTCGGATGGGGGTGAACACTGAAGCTTTCTTT; CDR3aa: CSASRMGVNTEAFF
abundance: -; d_gene: TRBD1; v_gene: TRBV24-1; j_gene: TRBJ1-2; CDR3nt: TGTGCCACCAGTGATTTGAGGGAAACAGGGGCCTATGGCTACACCTTC; CDR3aa: CATSDLRETGAYGYTF
abundance: -; d_gene: -; v_gene: TRBV5-1; j_gene: TRBJ2-7; CDR3nt: TGCGCCAGCAGCCGCCAAGAAAGTGGGTTTAGCCACGAGCAGTACTTC; CDR3aa: CASSRQESGFSHEQYF
abundance: -; d_gene: -; v_gene: TRBV24-1; j_gene: TRBJ2-6; CDR3nt: TGTGCCACCAGCCGCGGGACAGCAGTCTCTGGGGCCAACGTCCTGACTTTC; CDR3aa: CATSRGTAVSGANVLTF
abundance: once; d_gene: -; v_gene: TRBV6-5; j_gene: TRBJ1-1; CDR3nt: TGTGCCAGCAGTCGGGGGGCCCTCACTGAAGCTTTCTTT; CDR3aa: CASSRGALTEAFF
abundance: once; d_gene: -; v_gene: TRBV7-9; j_gene: TRBJ1-1; CDR3nt: TGTGCCAGCAGCTTCCAAAGCGGAAAAAACACTGAAGCTTTCTTT; CDR3aa: CASSFQSGKNTEAFF
abundance: few; d_gene: -; v_gene: TRBV6-5; j_gene: TRBJ1-2; CDR3nt: TGTGCCAGCAAACCTCAAGAAGCCTCTGGCTATGGCTACACCTTC; CDR3aa: CASKPQEASGYGYTF
abundance: -; d_gene: -; v_gene: TRBV27; j_gene: TRBJ1-1; CDR3nt: TGTGCCAGCAGTTTCGTGGGGGGGCTAACTGAAGCTTTCTTT; CDR3aa: CASSFVGGLTEAFF
abundance: -; d_gene: -; v_gene: TRBV6-5; j_gene: TRBJ1-3; CDR3nt: TGTGCCAGCAGTCTGACAGCCGTCTCTGGAAACACCATATATTTT; CDR3aa: CASSLTAVSGNTIYF
abundance: -; d_gene: TRBD1; v_gene: TRBV4-3; j_gene: TRBJ2-7; CDR3nt: TGCGCCAGCAGCCAGCTGTACGGGACAGGGGCCTCCGAGCAGTACTTC; CDR3aa: CASSQLYGTGASEQYF
abundance: -; d_gene: -; v_gene: TRBV10-1; j_gene: TRBJ2-2; CDR3nt: TGCGCCAGCAGGCTGGGGCCGAACACCGGGGAGCTGTTTTTT; CDR3aa: CASRLGPNTGELFF
abundance: -; d_gene: -; v_gene: TRBV25-1; j_gene: TRBJ2-7; CDR3nt: TGTGCCAGCAGTGAGGCCGCCAGGGCCCCCTACGAGCAGTACTTC; CDR3aa: CASSEAARAPYEQYF
abundance: few; d_gene: -; v_gene: TRBV12-3/TRBV12-4; j_gene: TRBJ2-1; CDR3nt: TGTGCCAGCAGTTACCGGGGTGAGCAGTTCTTC; CDR3aa: CASSYRGEQFF
abundance: -; d_gene: -; v_gene: TRBV5-1; j_gene: TRBJ1-2; CDR3nt: TGCGCCAGCAGCTACACCGGGACGCTTTATGGCTACACCTTC; CDR3aa: CASSYTGTLYGYTF
abundance: -; d_gene: -; v_gene: TRBV4-1; j_gene: TRBJ2-5; CDR3nt: TGCGCCAGCAGCCGGGGGATCCAAGAGACCCAGTACTTC; CDR3aa: CASSRGIQETQYF
abundance: -; d_gene: TRBD1; v_gene: TRBV6-2/TRBV6-3; j_gene: TRBJ1-2; CDR3nt: TGTGCCAGCAGTTCCGCGGACAGGGCCCAAGCTCTCTATGGCTACACCTTC; CDR3aa: CASSSADRAQALYGYTF
abundance: -; d_gene: TRBD1; v_gene: TRBV24-1; j_gene: TRBJ1-2; CDR3nt: TGTGCCACCAGGGGACAGGGGGCCTCCTATGGCTACACCTTC; CDR3aa: CATRGQGASYGYTF
abundance: once; d_gene: -; v_gene: TRBV19; j_gene: TRBJ2-3; CDR3nt: TGTGCCAGTGGCGTCAGGGAGAAGAGCACAGATACGCAGTATTTT; CDR3aa: CASGVREKSTDTQYF
abundance: -; d_gene: TRBD2; v_gene: TRBV19; j_gene: TRBJ2-1; CDR3nt: TGTGCCAGTCGGGGGGGCCCTGGTCTAAATGAGCAGTTCTTC; CDR3aa: CASRGGPGLNEQFF
abundance: -; d_gene: -; v_gene: TRBV2; j_gene: TRBJ2-3; CDR3nt: TGTGCCAGCAGTGAAGAACGGGGCGCCGTAAATACGCAGTATTTT; CDR3aa: CASSEERGAVNTQYF
abundance: -; d_gene: TRBD1; v_gene: TRBV19; j_gene: TRBJ1-6; CDR3nt: TGTGCCAGTGGTGGAGGGGGCCTACGATACTCACCCCTCCACTTT; CDR3aa: CASGGGGLRYSPLHF
abundance: once; d_gene: TRBD2; v_gene: TRBV5-4; j_gene: TRBJ2-2; CDR3nt: TGTGCCAGCAGCTTGGCGGGGGGGCCGGGCACCGGGGAGCTGTTTTTT; CDR3aa: CASSLAGGPGTGELFF
abundance: -; d_gene: TRBD1; v_gene: TRBV3-1/TRBV3-2; j_gene: TRBJ1-2; CDR3nt: TGTGCCAGCAGCCGCCCAAAAAGAGTTCCCCTGACAGGGTTTTATACCTTC; CDR3aa: CASSRPKRVPLTGFYTF
abundance: -; d_gene: TRBD2; v_gene: TRBV9; j_gene: TRBJ2-3; CDR3nt: TGTGCCAGCAGTCACGGGACTAGCGGGCCCACAGATACGCAGTATTTT; CDR3aa: CASSHGTSGPTDTQYF
abundance: -; d_gene: -; v_gene: TRBV5-1; j_gene: TRBJ1-2; CDR3nt: TGCGCCAGCAGCTTGAAAGCTAACTATGGCTACACCTTC; CDR3aa: CASSLKANYGYTF
abundance: -; d_gene: -; v_gene: TRBV4-2; j_gene: TRBJ1-6; CDR3nt: TGTGCCAGCAGCCAGTCCCCAGGGCGCAATAATTCACCCCTCCACTTT; CDR3aa: CASSQSPGRNNSPLHF
abundance: -; d_gene: -; v_gene: TRBV5-1; j_gene: TRBJ2-6; CDR3nt: TGCGCCAGCAGTCGTCTTCCTGGGGCCAACGTCCTGACTTTC; CDR3aa: CASSRLPGANVLTF
abundance: -; d_gene: -; v_gene: TRBV24-1; j_gene: TRBJ2-5; CDR3nt: TGTGCCACCAGTGATTTGTCAGGGGAGGGAGACTTCCAAGAGACCCAGTACTTC; CDR3aa: CATSDLSGEGDFQETQYF
abundance: once; d_gene: -; v_gene: TRBV10-1; j_gene: TRBJ2-1; CDR3nt: TGCGCCAGCACCCCGCGACGAGCGGGGACATACAATGAGCAGTTCTTC; CDR3aa: CASTPRRAGTYNEQFF
abundance: -; d_gene: -; v_gene: TRBV11-2; j_gene: TRBJ1-1; CDR3nt: TGTGCCAGCAACCTATCCCCGGGGGTGTCGACTGAAGCTTTCTTT; CDR3aa: CASNLSPGVSTEAFF